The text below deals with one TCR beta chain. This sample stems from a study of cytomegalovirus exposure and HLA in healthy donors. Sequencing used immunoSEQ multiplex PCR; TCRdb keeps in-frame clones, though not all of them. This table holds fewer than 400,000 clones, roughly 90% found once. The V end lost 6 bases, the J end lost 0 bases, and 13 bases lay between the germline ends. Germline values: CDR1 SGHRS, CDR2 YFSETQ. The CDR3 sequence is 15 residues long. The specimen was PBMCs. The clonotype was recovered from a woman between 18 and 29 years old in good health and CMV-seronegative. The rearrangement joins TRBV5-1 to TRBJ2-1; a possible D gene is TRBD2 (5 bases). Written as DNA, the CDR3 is TGCGCCAGCACGTGGCTCGCGGGCTCCTACAATGAGCAGTTCTTC. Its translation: CASTWLAGSYNEQFF.